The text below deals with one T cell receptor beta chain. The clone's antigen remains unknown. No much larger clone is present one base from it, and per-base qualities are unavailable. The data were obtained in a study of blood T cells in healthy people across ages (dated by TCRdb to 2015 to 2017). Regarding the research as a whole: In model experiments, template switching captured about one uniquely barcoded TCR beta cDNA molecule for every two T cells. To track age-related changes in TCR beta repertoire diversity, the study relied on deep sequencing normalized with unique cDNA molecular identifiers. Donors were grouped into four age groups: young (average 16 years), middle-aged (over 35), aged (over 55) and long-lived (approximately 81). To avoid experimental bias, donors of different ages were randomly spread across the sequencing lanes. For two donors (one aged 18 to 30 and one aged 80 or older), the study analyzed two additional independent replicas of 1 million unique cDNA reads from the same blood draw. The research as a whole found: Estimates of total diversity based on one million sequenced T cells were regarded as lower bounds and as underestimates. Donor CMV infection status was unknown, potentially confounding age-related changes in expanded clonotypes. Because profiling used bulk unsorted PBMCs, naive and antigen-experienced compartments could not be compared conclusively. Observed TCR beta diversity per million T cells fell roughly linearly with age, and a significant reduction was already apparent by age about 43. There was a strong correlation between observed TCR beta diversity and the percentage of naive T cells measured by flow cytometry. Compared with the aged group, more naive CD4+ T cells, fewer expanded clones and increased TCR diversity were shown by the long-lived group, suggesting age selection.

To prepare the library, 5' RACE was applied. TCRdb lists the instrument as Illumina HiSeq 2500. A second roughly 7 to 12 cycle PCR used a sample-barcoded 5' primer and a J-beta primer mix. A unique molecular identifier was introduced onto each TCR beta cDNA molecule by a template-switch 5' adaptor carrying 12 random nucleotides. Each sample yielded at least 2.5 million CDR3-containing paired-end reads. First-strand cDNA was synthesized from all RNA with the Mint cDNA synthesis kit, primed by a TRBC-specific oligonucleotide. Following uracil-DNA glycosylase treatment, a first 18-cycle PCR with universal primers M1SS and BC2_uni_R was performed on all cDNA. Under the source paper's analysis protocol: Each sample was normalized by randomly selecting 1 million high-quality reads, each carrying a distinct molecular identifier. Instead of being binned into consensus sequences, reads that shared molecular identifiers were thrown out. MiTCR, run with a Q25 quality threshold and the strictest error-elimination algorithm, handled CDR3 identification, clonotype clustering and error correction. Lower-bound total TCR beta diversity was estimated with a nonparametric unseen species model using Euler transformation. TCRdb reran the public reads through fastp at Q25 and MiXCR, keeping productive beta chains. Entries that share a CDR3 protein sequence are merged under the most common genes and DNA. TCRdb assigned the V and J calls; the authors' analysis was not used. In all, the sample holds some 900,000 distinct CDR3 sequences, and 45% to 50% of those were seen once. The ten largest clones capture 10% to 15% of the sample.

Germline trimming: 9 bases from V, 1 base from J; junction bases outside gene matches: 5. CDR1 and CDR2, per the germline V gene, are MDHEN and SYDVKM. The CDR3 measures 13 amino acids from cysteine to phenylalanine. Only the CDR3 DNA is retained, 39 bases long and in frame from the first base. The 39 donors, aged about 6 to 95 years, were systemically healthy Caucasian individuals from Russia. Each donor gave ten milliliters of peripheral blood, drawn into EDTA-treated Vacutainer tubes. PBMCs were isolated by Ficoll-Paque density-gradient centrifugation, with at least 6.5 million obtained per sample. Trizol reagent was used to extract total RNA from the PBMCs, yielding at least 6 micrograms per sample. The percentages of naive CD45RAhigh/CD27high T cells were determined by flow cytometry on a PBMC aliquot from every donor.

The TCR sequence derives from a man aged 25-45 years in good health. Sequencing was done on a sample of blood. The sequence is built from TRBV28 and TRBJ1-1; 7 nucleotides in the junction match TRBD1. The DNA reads TGTGCCAGTACAGGGGTCCCGAACACTGAAGCTTTCTTT. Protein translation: CASTGVPNTEAFF.